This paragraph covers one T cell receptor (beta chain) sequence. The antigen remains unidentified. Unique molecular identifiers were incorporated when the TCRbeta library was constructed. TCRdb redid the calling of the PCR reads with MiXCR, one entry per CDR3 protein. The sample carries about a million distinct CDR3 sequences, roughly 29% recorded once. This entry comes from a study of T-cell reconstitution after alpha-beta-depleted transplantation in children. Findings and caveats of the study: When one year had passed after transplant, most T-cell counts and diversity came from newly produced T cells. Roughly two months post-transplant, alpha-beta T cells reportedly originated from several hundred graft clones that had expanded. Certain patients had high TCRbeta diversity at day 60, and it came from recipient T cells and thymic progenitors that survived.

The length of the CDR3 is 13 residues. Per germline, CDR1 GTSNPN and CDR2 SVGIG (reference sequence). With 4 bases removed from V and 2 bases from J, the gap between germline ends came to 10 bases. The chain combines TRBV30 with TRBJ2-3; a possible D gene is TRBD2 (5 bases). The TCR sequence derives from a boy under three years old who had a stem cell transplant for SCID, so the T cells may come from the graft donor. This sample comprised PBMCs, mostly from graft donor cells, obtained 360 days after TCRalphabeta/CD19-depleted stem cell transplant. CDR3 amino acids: CAWTKRDTDTQYF. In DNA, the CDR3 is TGTGCCTGGACTAAGAGGGACACAGATACGCAGTATTTT.